The clone carrying this T cell receptor (beta chain) was found a few times. Its antigen is as yet unknown. Germline is not matched at one junction end, which may reflect a read error. The CDR3 consists of 12 residues. Germline V gives CDR1 SNHLY, CDR2 FYNNEI. The PCR contained 60 Vbeta and 13 Jbeta primers. Clones were read by immunoSEQ multiplex PCR, and TCRdb kept only the in-frame ones, dropping some. The profile covers approximately 190,000 clones, with 55% to 75% appearing a single time and roughly 2.5% taken by the ten largest. Donors likely had unrecorded immune exposures despite being nominally healthy when sampled. This record comes from a study of cytomegalovirus exposure and HLA in healthy donors. General study results and limits: A later analysis linked a missense DCLRE1C variant to TCR beta V- and J-gene trimming. Rare sequences made up most TCRs, while some public TCRs were found in many donors.

The chain carries TRBV2 and TRBJ2-5, with 8 bases fitting TRBD2. The sequence was obtained from a man aged 35 to 55 in good health and CMV-seropositive. Sequencing used PBMCs. This CDR3 is CASSEFQRGPHF. In nucleotides, the CDR3 is TGTGCCAGCAGTGAGTTCCAGCGGGGGCCTCACTTC.